The TCR beta chain described here comes from a study of T cells in localized non-small cell lung cancer. General observations from the study: Uninvolved adjacent lung showed higher T cell clonality than tumor. Sequence data derive from only one tumor region, so heterogeneity remains possible.

Method: immunoSEQ multiplex PCR; TCRdb's copy keeps in-frame clones and lacks some. Found here are 35,000 to 45,000 clones, about nine tenths of them singletons; the top ten hold more than 2%. The V gene lost 5 bases and the J gene lost 4 bases, with 9 bases spanning the gap. Germline assignment: CDR1 SGHDT and CDR2 YYEEEE. This CDR3 region has 12 residues. In regard to this clone: The antigen is unknown.

The chain employs TRBV5-6 and TRBJ2-5, with D maybe TRBD1 (6 bases). This TCR was sampled from a female donor of 60 years or more with stage I squamous cell lung carcinoma. Sample: peripheral blood, taken before any cancer treatment. The CDR3 spells CASRGGGETQYF. The CDR3 bases are TGTGCCAGCAGAGGGGGTGGAGAGACCCAGTACTTC.